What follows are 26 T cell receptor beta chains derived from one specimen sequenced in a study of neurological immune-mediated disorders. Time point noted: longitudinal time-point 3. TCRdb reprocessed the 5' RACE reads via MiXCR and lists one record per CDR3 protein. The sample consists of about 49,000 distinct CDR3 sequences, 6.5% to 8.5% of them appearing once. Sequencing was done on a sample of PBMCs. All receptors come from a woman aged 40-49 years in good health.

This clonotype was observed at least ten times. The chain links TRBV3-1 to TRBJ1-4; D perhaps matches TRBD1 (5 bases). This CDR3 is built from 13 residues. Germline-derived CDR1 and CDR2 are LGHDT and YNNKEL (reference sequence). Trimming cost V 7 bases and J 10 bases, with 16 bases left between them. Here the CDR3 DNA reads TGTGCCAGCAAAGGGACCCGGAAAGGAAAACTGTTTTTT. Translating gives CASKGTRKGKLFF. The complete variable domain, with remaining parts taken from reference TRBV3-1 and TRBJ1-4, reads DTAVSQTPKYLVTQMGNDKSIKCEQNLGHDTMYWYKQDSKKFLKIMFSYNNKELIINETVPNRFSPKSPDKAHLNLHINSLELGDSAVYFCASKGTRKGKLFFGSGTQLSVL.

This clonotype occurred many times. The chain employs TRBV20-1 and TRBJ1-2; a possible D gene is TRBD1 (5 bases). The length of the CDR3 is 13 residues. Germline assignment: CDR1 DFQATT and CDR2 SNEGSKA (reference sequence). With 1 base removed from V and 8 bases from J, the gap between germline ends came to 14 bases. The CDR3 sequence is CSARGVGTKGYTF. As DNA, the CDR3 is TGCAGTGCTAGAGGGGTCGGGACTAAAGGCTACACCTTC.

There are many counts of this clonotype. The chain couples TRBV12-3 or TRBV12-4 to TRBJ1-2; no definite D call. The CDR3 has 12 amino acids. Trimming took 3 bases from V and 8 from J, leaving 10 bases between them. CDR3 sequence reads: CASSLDLLGYTF. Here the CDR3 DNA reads TGTGCCAGCAGTTTGGATCTCCTGGGCTACACCTTC.

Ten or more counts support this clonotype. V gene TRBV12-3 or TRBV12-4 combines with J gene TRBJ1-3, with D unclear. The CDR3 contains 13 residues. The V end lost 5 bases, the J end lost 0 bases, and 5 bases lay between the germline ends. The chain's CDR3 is CASSRGSGNTIYF. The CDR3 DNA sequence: TGTGCCAGCAGTCGGGGCTCTGGAAACACCATATATTTT.

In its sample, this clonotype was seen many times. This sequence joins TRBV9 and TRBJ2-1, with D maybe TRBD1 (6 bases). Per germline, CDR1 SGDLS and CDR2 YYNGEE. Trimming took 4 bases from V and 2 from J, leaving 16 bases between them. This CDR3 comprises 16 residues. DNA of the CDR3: TGTGCCAGCAGCCCTTCTGGACAGACGACCTACAATGAGCAGTTCTTC. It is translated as CASSPSGQTTYNEQFF.

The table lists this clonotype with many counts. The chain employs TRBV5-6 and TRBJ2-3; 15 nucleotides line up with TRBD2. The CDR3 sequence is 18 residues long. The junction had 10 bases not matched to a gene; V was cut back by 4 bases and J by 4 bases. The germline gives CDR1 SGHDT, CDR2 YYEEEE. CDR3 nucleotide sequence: TGTGCCAGCAGCAGACGGACTAGCGGGGGGGCGAGCGCAGATACGCAGTATTTT. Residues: CASSRRTSGGASADTQYF.

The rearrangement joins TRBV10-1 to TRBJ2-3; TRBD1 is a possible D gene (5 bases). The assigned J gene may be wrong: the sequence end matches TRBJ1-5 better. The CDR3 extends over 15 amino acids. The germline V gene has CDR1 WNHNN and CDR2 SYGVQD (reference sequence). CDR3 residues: CASSEGTGRGDTQHF. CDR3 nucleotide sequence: TGCGCCAGCAGTGAGGGGACGGGGCGAGGAGATACTCAGCATTTT.

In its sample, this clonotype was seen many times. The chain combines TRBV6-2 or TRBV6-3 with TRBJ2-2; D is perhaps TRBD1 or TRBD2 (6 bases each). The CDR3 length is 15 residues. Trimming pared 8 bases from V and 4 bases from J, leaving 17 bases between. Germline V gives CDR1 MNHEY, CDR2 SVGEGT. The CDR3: CASLRGARSTGELFF. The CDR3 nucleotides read TGTGCCAGCTTGAGGGGGGCTCGGAGCACCGGGGAGCTGTTTTTT.

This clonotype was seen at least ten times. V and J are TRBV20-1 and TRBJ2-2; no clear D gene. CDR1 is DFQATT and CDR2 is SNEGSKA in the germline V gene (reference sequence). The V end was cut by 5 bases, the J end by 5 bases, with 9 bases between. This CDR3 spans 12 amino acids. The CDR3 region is CSARYGTGELFF. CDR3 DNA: TGCAGTGCTCGATACGGTACCGGGGAGCTGTTTTTT.

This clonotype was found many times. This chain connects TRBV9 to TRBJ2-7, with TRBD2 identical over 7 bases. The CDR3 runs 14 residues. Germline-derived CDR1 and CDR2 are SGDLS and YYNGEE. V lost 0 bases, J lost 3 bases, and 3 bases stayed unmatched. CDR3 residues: CASSVASGGYEQYF. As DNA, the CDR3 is TGTGCCAGCAGCGTAGCGTCGGGAGGCTACGAGCAGTACTTC. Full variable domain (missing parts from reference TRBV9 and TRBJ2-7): DSGVTQTPKHLITATGQRVTLRCSPRSGDLSVYWYQQSLDQGLQFLIQYYNGEERAKGNILERFSAQQFPDLHSELNLSSLELGDSALYFCASSVASGGYEQYFGPGTRLTVT.

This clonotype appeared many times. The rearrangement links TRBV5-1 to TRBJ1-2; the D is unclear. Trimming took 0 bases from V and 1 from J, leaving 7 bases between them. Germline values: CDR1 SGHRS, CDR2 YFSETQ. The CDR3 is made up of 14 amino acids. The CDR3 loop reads CASSLGSLNYGYTF. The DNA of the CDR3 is TGCGCCAGCAGCTTGGGCAGCCTTAACTATGGCTACACCTTC.

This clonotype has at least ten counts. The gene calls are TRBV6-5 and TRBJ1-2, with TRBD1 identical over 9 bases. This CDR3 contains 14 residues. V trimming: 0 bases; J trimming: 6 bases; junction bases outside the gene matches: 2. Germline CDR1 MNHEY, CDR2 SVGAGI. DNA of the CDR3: TGTGCCAGCAGTTACTCACAGGGGGCGGATGGCTACACCTTC. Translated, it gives CASSYSQGADGYTF.

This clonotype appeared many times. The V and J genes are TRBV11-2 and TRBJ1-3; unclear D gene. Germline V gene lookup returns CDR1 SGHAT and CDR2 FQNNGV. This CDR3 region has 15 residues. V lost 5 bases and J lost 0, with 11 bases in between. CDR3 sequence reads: CASSREGDSGNTIYF. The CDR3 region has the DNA TGTGCCAGCAGCCGGGAGGGTGACTCTGGAAACACCATATATTTT.

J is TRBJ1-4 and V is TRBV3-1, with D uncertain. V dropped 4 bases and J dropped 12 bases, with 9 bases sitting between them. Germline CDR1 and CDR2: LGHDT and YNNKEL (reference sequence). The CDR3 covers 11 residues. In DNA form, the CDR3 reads TGTGCCAGCAGCCGAGTGGTTGAACTGTTTTTT. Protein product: CASSRVVELFF. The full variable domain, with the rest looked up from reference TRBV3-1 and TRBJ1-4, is DTAVSQTPKYLVTQMGNDKSIKCEQNLGHDTMYWYKQDSKKFLKIMFSYNNKELIINETVPNRFSPKSPDKAHLNLHINSLELGDSAVYFCASSRVVELFFGSGTQLSVL.

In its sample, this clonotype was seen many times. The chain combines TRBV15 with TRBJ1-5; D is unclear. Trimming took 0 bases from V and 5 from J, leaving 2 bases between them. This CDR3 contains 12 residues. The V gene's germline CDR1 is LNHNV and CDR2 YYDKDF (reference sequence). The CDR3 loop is CATSRDDQPQHF. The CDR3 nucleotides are TGTGCCACCAGCAGAGATGATCAGCCCCAGCATTTT.

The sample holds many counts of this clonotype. In nucleotides, the CDR3 is TGCGCCAGCAGCTCATCGACCCTGGCAGATACGCAGTATTTT. Translated: CASSSSTLADTQYF. The chain recombines TRBV5-1 with TRBJ2-3; no clear D gene. Germline CDR1 and CDR2: SGHRS and YFSETQ. V dropped 3 bases and J dropped 4 bases, with 12 bases sitting between them. The CDR3 totals 14 residues.

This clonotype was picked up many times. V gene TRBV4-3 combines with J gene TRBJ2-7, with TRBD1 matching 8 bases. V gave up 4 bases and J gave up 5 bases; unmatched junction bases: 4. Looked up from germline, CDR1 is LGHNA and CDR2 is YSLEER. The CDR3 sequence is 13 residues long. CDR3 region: CASSLGQGHEQYF. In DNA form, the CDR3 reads TGCGCCAGCAGCCTAGGACAGGGCCACGAGCAGTACTTC.

CDR3 region: CASSFHKGSLYNEQFF. For the CDR3, the DNA is TGTGCCAGCAGCTTTCACAAGGGTTCGCTCTACAATGAGCAGTTCTTC. This chain uses TRBV7-2 with TRBJ2-1; the D is unclear. Per the germline V gene, CDR1 is SGHTA and CDR2 is FQGNSA. The CDR3 runs 16 residues. Trimming took 3 bases from V and 3 from J, leaving 15 bases between them.

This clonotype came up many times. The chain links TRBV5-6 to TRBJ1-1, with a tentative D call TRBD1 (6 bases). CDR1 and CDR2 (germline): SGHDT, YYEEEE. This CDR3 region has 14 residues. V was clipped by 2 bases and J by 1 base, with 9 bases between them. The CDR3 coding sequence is TGTGCCAGCAGCTTACCGACAGGGAACACTGAAGCTTTCTTT. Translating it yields CASSLPTGNTEAFF. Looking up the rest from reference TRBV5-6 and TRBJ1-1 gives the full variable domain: DAGVTQSPTHLIKTRGQQVTLRCSPKSGHDTVSWYQQALGQGPQFIFQYYEEEERQRGNFPDRFSGHQFPNYSSELNVNALLLGDSALYLCASSLPTGNTEAFFGQGTRLTVV.

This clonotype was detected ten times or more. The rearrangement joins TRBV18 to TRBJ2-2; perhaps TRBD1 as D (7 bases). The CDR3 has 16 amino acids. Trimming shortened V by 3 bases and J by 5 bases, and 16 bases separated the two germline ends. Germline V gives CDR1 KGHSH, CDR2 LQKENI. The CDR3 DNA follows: TGTGCCAGCTCACCGGCTAGACAGGGAGGAACCGGGGAGCTGTTTTTT. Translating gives CASSPARQGGTGELFF. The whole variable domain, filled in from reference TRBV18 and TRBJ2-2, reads NAGVMQNPRHLVRRRGQEARLRCSPMKGHSHVYWYRQLPEEGLKFMVYLQKENIIDESGMPKERFSAEFPKEGPSILRIQQVVRGDSAAYFCASSPARQGGTGELFFGEGSRLTVL.

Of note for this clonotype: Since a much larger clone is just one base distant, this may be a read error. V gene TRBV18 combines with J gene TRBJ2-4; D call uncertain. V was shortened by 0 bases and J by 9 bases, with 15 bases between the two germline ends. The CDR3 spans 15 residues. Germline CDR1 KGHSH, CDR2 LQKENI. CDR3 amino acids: CASSPPFSGNGIQYF. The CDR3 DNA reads TGTGCCAGCTCACCACCCTTCTCGGGCAACGGCATTCAGTACTTC.

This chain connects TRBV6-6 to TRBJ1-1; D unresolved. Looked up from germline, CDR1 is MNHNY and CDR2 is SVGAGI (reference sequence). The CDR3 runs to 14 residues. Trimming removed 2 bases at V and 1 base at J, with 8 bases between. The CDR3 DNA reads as TGTGCCAGCAGTTACGAGCCAAGGAACACTGAAGCTTTCTTT. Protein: CASSYEPRNTEAFF.

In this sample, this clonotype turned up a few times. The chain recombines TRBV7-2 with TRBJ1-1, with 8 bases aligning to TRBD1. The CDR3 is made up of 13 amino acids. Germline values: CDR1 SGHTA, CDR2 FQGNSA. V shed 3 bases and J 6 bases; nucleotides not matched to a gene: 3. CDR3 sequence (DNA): TGTGCCAGCAGCTTCGACAGGGGCTCTGAAGCTTTCTTT. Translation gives CASSFDRGSEAFF.

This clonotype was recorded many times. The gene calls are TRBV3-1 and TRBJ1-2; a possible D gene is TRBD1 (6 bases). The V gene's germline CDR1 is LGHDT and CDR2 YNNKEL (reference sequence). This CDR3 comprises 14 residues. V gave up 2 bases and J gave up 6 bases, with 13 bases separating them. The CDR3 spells CASSQWTVTHGYTF. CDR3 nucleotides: TGTGCCAGCAGCCAATGGACAGTAACCCATGGCTACACCTTC.

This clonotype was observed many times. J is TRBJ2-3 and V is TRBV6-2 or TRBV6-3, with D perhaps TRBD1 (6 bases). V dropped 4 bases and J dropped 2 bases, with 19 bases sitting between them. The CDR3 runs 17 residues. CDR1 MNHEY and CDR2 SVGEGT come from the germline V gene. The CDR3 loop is CASSLDPRTDITDTQYF. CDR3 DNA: TGTGCCAGCAGTTTAGATCCTCGGACAGACATCACAGATACGCAGTATTTT.

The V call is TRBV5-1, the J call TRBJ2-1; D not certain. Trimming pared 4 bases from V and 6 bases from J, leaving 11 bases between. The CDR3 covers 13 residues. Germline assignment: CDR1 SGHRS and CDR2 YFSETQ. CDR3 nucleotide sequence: TGCGCCAGCAGCCTCAGCCCTATCAATGAGCAGTTCTTC. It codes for CASSLSPINEQFF. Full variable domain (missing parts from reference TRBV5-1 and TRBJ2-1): KAGVTQTPRYLIKTRGQQVTLSCSPISGHRSVSWYQQTPGQGLQFLFEYFSETQRNKGNFPGRFSGRQFSNSRSEMNVSTLELGDSALYLCASSLSPINEQFFGPGTRLTVL.